One sample yielded the 17 T cell receptor beta chains listed below, sequenced in a study of T cell responses to AZD1222 COVID-19 vaccine. Libraries were prepared by immunoSEQ multiplex PCR; TCRdb keeps only in-frame clonotypes and omits some of them. The table includes about 160,000 clones, roughly 90% detected once. The sequenced sample was peripheral blood, obtained 28 days after the second AZD1222 dose. The source is an adult who received the AZD1222 COVID-19 vaccine.

The chain couples TRBV5-8 to TRBJ2-1, with 9 positions matching TRBD2. Trimming at V came to 2 bases and at J to 4 bases, leaving 4 bases not matched to a gene. The CDR3 consists of 15 residues. Germline V gene sequence: CDR1 SGHTS, CDR2 YDEGEE. CDR3 residues: CASSLGGGGYNEQFF. The DNA for the CDR3 is TGTGCCAGCAGCTTAGGCGGGGGGGGATACAATGAGCAGTTCTTC.

The chain uses TRBV27 and TRBJ1-1; 8 bases are a match to TRBD1. Trimming cost V 4 bases and J 4 bases; bases outside gene matches: 5. The CDR3 consists of 14 residues. Germline CDR1 reads MNHEY; CDR2 reads SMNVEV (reference sequence). CDR3 sequence reads: CASSYRGSSTEAFF. As DNA, the CDR3 is TGTGCCAGCAGTTACAGGGGGTCGAGCACTGAAGCTTTCTTT.

The rearrangement uses TRBV4-1 and TRBJ2-2; 11 bases fit TRBD1. The germline V gene has CDR1 MGHRA and CDR2 YSYEKL. The CDR3 covers 17 residues. J was trimmed by 1 base and V by 5 bases; bases with no gene match: 6. The CDR3 nucleotides are TGCGCCAGCAGCAAAGGACAGGGGGCGATGAACACCGGGGAGCTGTTTTTT. Encoded protein: CASSKGQGAMNTGELFF.

The DNA for the CDR3 is TGCGCCAGCAGCTTACAGGGGGCGCGCGCAGATACGCAGTATTTT. Amino acid sequence: CASSLQGARADTQYF. The chain uses TRBV5-1 and TRBJ2-3, with 9 bases matching TRBD1. Germline assignment: CDR1 SGHRS and CDR2 YFSETQ. J gave up 4 bases and V 2 bases, and 5 bases lay outside the gene matches. This CDR3 has 15 amino acids.

As for this clone: Different DNA sequences within this sample yield the same CDR3. The chain links TRBV7-2 to TRBJ2-7; no firm D call. Germline loops: CDR1 SGHTA, CDR2 FQGNSA. The V end lost 0 bases, the J end lost 1 base, and 4 bases lay between the germline ends. The CDR3 has 13 amino acids. The CDR3 loop reads CASSLAGSYEQYF. In nucleotides, the CDR3 is TGTGCCAGCAGCTTAGCGGGTTCCTACGAGCAGTACTTC.

This clone was counted between two and nine times. J is TRBJ2-3 and V is TRBV2; D remains unclear. This CDR3 contains 16 residues. V lost 8 bases and J 2 bases, leaving 20 bases between the germline ends. Germline CDR1 SNHLY, CDR2 FYNNEI. CDR3 sequence: CASLLWPHSATDTQYF. CDR3 nucleotides: TGTGCCAGCCTTCTATGGCCACACAGCGCCACAGATACGCAGTATTTT.

J is TRBJ1-1 and V is TRBV20-1; no firm D call. CDR1 is DFQATT and CDR2 is SNEGSKA in the germline V gene (reference sequence). The CDR3 is 11 residues long. The germline V and J ends were trimmed by 3 bases and 1 base, with 3 bases remaining between them. CDR3 DNA: TGCAGTGCTAGGAGGAACACTGAAGCTTTCTTT. It translates to CSARRNTEAFF.

The chain employs TRBV3-1 (or the pseudogene TRBV3-2) and TRBJ2-1, with D perhaps TRBD2 (6 bases). Germline loops: CDR1 LGHDT, CDR2 YNNKEL (reference sequence). The CDR3 covers 14 residues. Deletions cut 4 bases from V and 7 bases from J, with 14 bases between. The CDR3 is CASSLLRAGNEQFF. In nucleotides, the CDR3 is TGTGCCAGCAGCCTTCTACGGGCGGGGAATGAGCAGTTCTTC.

V usage is TRBV19 and J usage is TRBJ1-6, with D tentatively TRBD1 (5 bases). This CDR3 has 15 residues. Per the germline V gene, CDR1 is LNHDA and CDR2 is SQIVND (reference sequence). Trimming took off 3 bases at V and 10 bases at J, with 16 bases between the two ends. The CDR3 coding sequence is TGTGCCAGTAGTATGGTCAGGGCCTTGGGATCACCCCTCCACTTT. Its translation: CASSMVRALGSPLHF.

This clone was detected a few times. This chain connects TRBV5-1 to TRBJ2-5; the D is unclear. V was shortened by 1 base and J by 2 bases, with 3 bases between the two germline ends. Germline lookup yields CDR1 SGHRS and CDR2 YFSETQ. The CDR3 length is 12 residues. CDR3 bases: TGCGCCAGCAGCTTGAGTCAAGAGACCCAGTACTTC. It specifies CASSLSQETQYF.

V usage is TRBV12-3 or TRBV12-4 and J usage is TRBJ1-6; D unresolved. The CDR3 runs 13 residues. Trimming left V 3 bases short and J 7 bases short, with 7 bases between. CDR3 in amino acids: CASSFGTNSPLHF. The CDR3 DNA sequence: TGTGCCAGCAGTTTTGGAACCAATTCACCCCTCCACTTT.

The V and J genes are TRBV19 and TRBJ1-2; D is unclear. The CDR3 loop spans 12 amino acids. Trimming left V 7 bases short and J 2 bases short, with 8 bases between. The germline gives CDR1 LNHDA, CDR2 SQIVND (reference sequence). CDR3 in amino acids: CASMSGNYGYTF. CDR3 DNA sequence: TGTGCCAGTATGTCAGGAAACTATGGCTACACCTTC.

This chain links TRBV11-2 with TRBJ2-1; 9 bases line up with TRBD2. CDR3 length equals 15 residues. Germline V gene data show CDR1 as SGHAT and CDR2 as FQNNGV. V dropped 3 bases and J dropped 9; count of bases not matched to a gene: 9. CDR3 coding DNA: TGTGCCAGCAGCTTCGGCGTAGCGGGGGCCTCTGAGCAGTTCTTC. Residues: CASSFGVAGASEQFF.

The chain uses TRBV5-5 and TRBJ2-1; possible D gene TRBD1, 5 bases. The CDR3 is 16 amino acids. CDR1 and CDR2 from the germline V gene are SGHKS and YYEKEE (reference sequence). The germline V and J ends were trimmed by 4 bases and 8 bases, with 22 bases remaining between them. The DNA of the CDR3 is TGTGCCAGCAGCCTCACCTCATCAGGGTGGGGTTATGAGCAGTTCTTC. Its protein product is CASSLTSSGWGYEQFF. Full variable domain (remainder filled in from reference TRBV5-5 and TRBJ2-1): DAGVTQSPTHLIKTRGQQVTLRCSPISGHKSVSWYQQVLGQGPQFIFQYYEKEERGRGNFPDRFSARQFPNYSSELNVNALLLGDSALYLCASSLTSSGWGYEQFFGPGTRLTVL.

The chain links TRBV10-3 to TRBJ1-1; TRBD1 aligns across 10 bases. This CDR3 spans 13 amino acids. V lost 4 bases and J lost 4; bases outside the gene matches: 0. Germline V gene sequence: CDR1 ENHRY, CDR2 SYGVKD. CDR3 in DNA: TGTGCCATCAGTGGGACAGGGGGCACTGAAGCTTTCTTT. It encodes CAISGTGGTEAFF.

V and J are TRBV6-6 and TRBJ1-2; D not certain. This CDR3 region has 11 residues. V was cut by 11 bases and J by 3 bases, with 10 bases left in between. Germline V gives CDR1 MNHNY, CDR2 SVGAGI (reference sequence). The DNA for the CDR3 is TGTGCCGCCTCCCCCGACTATGGCTACACCTTC. Translation: CAASPDYGYTF.

The chain joins TRBV4-2 to TRBJ1-5; D is uncertain. Germline values: CDR1 LGHNA, CDR2 YNFKEQ. V lost 0 bases, J lost 4 bases, and 4 bases lay in between. The CDR3 contains 13 residues. CDR3 amino acids: CASSQDLNQPQHF. The CDR3 coding sequence is TGTGCCAGCAGCCAAGACTTAAATCAGCCCCAGCATTTT.